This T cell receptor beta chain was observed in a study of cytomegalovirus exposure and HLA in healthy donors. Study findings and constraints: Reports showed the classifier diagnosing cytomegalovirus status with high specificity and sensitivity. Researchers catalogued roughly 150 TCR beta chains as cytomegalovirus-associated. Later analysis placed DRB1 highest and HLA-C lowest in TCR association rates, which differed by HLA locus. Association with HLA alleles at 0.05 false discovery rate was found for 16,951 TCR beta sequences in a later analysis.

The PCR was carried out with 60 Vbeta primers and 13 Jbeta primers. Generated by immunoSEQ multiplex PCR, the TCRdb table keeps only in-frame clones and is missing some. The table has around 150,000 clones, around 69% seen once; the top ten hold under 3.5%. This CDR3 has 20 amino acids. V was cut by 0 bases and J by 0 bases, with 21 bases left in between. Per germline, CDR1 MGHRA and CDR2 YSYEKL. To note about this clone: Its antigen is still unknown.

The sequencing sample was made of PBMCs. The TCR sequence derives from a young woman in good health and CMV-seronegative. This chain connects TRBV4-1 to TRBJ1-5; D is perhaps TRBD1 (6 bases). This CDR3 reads CASSQDVRQGLSYSNQPQHF. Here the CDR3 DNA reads TGCGCCAGCAGCCAAGATGTTAGGCAGGGGCTCAGTTATAGCAATCAGCCCCAGCATTTT.